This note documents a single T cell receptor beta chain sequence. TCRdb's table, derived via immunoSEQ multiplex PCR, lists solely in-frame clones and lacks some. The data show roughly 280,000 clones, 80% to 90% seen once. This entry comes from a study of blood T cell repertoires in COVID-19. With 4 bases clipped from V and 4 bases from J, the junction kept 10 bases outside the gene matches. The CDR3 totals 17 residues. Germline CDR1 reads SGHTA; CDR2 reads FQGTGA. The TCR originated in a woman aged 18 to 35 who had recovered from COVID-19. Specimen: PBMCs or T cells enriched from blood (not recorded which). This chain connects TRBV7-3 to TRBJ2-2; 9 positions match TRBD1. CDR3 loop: CASSSLPGQGRTGELFF. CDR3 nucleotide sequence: TGTGCCAGCAGCTCCCTCCCGGGACAGGGTCGCACCGGGGAGCTGTTTTTT.